This is a list of T cell receptor beta chains from one sample in a study of blood T cell repertoires in COVID-19. The table came from immunoSEQ multiplex PCR; TCRdb's copy has only in-frame clones and leaves some out. Of 300,000 to 350,000 clones in the sample, about 85% were seen once. The sample comprised peripheral blood. Receptors originate from a man aged 18 to 30 with active or convalescent COVID-19. The CDR3 runs from the conserved cysteine through the conserved F or W.

v_gene: TRBV7-2; CDR3aa: CASSLDRWANQPQHF
v_gene: TRBV9; CDR3aa: CASSAGQSYNEQFF
v_gene: TRBV6-5; CDR3aa: CASITVAGELFF
v_gene: TRBV5-6; CDR3aa: CASSNRDRVYEQYF
v_gene: TRBV15; CDR3aa: CATSDLGARMDEQYF
v_gene: TRBV9; CDR3aa: CASSVALAGSTDTQYF
v_gene: TRBV18; CDR3aa: CASSPRDTEAFF
v_gene: TRBV28; CDR3aa: CASSLSLTSGRNHNEQFF
v_gene: TRBV11-2; CDR3aa: CASSISQGSNQPQHF
v_gene: TRBV5-8; CDR3aa: CASSFRSYEQYF
v_gene: TRBV4-1; CDR3aa: CASSLAGGPETQYF
v_gene: TRBV5-6; CDR3aa: CASSLVQGGYNEQFF
v_gene: TRBV5-1; CDR3aa: CASSLGGNTEAFF
v_gene: TRBV6-1; CDR3aa: CASSAERLGLAGGYTGELFF
v_gene: TRBV18; CDR3aa: CASSLQTGVYGYTF
v_gene: TRBV18; CDR3aa: CASSPTTQGVYNSPLHF